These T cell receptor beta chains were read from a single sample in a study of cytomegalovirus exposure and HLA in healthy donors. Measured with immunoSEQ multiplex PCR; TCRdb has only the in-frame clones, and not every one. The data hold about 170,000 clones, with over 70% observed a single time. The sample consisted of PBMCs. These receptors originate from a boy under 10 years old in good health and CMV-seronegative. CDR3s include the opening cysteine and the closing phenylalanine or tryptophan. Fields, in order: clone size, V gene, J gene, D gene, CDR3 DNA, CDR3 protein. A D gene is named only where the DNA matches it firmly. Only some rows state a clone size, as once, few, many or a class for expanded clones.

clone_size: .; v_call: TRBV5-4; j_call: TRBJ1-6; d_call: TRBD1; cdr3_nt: TGTGCCAGCAGCCGGGACAGGGGGTGGAATTCACCCCTCCACTTT; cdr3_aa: CASSRDRGWNSPLHF
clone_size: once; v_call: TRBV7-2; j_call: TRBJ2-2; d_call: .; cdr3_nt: TGTGCCAGCAGCTTACGGCAGGGGTACACCGGGGAGCTGTTTTTT; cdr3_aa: CASSLRQGYTGELFF
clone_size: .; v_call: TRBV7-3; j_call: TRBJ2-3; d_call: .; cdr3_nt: TGTGCCAGCAGCCTTCAGCGGACGTGGACAGATACGCAGTATTTT; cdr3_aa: CASSLQRTWTDTQYF
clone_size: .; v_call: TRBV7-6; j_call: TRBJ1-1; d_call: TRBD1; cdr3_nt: TGTGCCAGCAGCTTAGAGGACAGGGAGGATGAAGCTTTCTTT; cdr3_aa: CASSLEDREDEAFF
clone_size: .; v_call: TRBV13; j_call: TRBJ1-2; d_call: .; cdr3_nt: TGTGCCAGCAGTCAACCCCGGTCGGGGAACTATGGCTACACCTTC; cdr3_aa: CASSQPRSGNYGYTF
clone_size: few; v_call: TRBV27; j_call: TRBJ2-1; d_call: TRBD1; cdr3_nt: TGTGCCAGCAGTTTCCGACAGGGCAATGAGCAGTTCTTC; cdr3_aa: CASSFRQGNEQFF
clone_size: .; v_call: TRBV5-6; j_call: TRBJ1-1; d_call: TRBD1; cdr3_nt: TGTGCCAGCAGCTTGGGTGGGACAGGAAGAAGCACTGAAGCTTTCTTT; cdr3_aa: CASSLGGTGRSTEAFF
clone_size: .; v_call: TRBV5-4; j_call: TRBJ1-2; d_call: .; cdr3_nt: TGTGCCAGCAGCTTGGTCGAGGGTTTGAATGGCTACACCTTC; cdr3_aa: CASSLVEGLNGYTF
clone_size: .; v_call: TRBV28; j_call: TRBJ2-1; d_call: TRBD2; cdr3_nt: TGTGCCAGCAGTTTGGGGGGACTAGCGGGTTACAATGAGCAGTTCTTC; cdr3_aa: CASSLGGLAGYNEQFF
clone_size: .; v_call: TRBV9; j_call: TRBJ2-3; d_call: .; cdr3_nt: TGTGCCAGCAGCGCCGGGGGTGGTACAGATACGCAGTATTTT; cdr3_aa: CASSAGGGTDTQYF
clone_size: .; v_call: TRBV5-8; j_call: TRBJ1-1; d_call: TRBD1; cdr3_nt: TGTGCCAGCAGCTTCGGACAGGGGAATTTAATGAACACTGAAGCTTTCTTT; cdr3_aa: CASSFGQGNLMNTEAFF
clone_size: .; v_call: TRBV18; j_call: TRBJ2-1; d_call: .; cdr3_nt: TGTGCCAGCTCCGCGGGACTTGACGTACCTGAGCAGTTCTTC; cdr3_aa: CASSAGLDVPEQFF
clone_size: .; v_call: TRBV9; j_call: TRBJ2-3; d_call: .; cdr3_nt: TGTGCCAGCAGCGTAGAGGTAGCGCGCACAGATACGCAGTATTTT; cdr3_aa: CASSVEVARTDTQYF
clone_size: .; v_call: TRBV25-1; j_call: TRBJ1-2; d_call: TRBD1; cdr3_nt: TGTGCCAGCAGTGAAACAACCGGACAGGGGGCGGGAGGCTACACCTTC; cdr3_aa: CASSETTGQGAGGYTF
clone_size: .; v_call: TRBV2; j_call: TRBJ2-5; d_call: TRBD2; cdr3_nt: TGTGCCAGCTCACCGAGTAGCGGGCAAGAGACCCAGTACTTC; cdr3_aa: CASSPSSGQETQYF
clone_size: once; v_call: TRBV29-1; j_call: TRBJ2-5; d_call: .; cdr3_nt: TGCAGCGTCCTAGGTCGGGGGGCCGGCGAGACCCAGTACTTC; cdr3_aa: CSVLGRGAGETQYF
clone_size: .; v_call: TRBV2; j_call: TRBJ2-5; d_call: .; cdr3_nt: TGTGCCAGCAAGGAGTTAGCGTGGGAGACCCAGTACTTC; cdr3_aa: CASKELAWETQYF
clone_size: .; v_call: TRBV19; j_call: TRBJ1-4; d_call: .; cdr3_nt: TGTGCCAGTAGTCAGGGGCCAACTAATGAAAAACTGTTTTTT; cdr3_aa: CASSQGPTNEKLFF
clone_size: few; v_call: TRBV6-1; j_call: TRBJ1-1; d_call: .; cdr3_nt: TGTGCCAGCAGCTTAACAGGGATCGGGAACGCTGAAGCTTTCTTT; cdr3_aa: CASSLTGIGNAEAFF
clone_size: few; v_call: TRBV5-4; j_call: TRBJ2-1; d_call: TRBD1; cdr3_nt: TGTGCCAGCAGCGATTACGGGGTGGGACAGGGTGTCTACAATGAGCAGTTCTTC; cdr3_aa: CASSDYGVGQGVYNEQFF
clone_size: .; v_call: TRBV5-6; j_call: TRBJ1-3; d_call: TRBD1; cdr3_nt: TGTGCCAGCAGCACCGAGGACAGGGGTCGAAACACCATATATTTT; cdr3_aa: CASSTEDRGRNTIYF
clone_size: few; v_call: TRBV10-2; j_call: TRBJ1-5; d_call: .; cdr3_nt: TGCGCCAGCAGTAACAGGGCTGAAGGCAATCAGCCCCAGCATTTT; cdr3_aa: CASSNRAEGNQPQHF
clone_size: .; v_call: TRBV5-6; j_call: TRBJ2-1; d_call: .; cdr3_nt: TGTGCCAGCAGCTTGGCGGGGGATGAGCAGTTCTTC; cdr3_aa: CASSLAGDEQFF
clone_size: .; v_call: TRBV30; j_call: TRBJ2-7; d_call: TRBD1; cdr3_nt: TGTGCCTGGCGGGACAGGGCCTACGAGCAGTACTTC; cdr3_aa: CAWRDRAYEQYF
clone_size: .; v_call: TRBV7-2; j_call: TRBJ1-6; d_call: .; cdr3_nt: TGTGCCAGCAGCCCCTCGTTCCGCGGGGGAGCAAGTTCACCCCTCCACTTT; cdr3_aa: CASSPSFRGGASSPLHF
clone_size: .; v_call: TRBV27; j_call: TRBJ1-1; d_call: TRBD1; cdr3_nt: TGTGCCAGCAGTTTCCTGACAGGGTCTGAAGCTTTCTTT; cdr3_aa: CASSFLTGSEAFF
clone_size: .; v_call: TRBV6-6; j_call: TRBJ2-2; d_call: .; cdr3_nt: TGTGCCAGCACTCAATCGGGACTCAGGAACACCGGGGAGCTGTTTTTT; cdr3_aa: CASTQSGLRNTGELFF
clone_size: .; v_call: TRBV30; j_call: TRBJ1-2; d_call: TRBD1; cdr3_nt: TGTGCCTGGAGTGTACGAGGGGGCAGTCGTTATGGCTACACCTTC; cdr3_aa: CAWSVRGGSRYGYTF
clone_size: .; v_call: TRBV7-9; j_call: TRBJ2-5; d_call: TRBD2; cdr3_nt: TGTGCCAGCAGCCGACTAACGACTAGCGGGGGGGGAGAGACCCAGTACTTC; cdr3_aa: CASSRLTTSGGGETQYF
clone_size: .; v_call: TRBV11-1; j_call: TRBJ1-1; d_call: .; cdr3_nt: TGTGCCAGCAGCTTAGGGACGGGGTTGTCTTTCTTT; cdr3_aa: CASSLGTGLSFF
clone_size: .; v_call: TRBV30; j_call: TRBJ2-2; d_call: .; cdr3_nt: TGTGCCTGGACTCGGGGGTCGGGCACCGGGGAGCTGTTTTTT; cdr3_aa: CAWTRGSGTGELFF
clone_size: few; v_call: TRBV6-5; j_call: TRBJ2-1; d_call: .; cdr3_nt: TGTGCCAGCGGGTCGCTGGGACAAGGGCAGTTCTTC; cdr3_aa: CASGSLGQGQFF
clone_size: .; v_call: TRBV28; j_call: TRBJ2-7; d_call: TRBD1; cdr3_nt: TGTGCCAGCAGTCCGACAGGGTACAACTCCTACGAGCAGTACTTC; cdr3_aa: CASSPTGYNSYEQYF
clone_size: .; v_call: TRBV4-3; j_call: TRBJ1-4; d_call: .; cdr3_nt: TGCGCCAGCAGCCAAGAGGCGGGGGGCACTAATGAAAAACTGTTTTTT; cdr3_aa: CASSQEAGGTNEKLFF
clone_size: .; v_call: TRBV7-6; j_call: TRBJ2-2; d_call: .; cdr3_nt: TGTGCCATTCCTAAAATCGACGGGGAGCTGTTTTTT; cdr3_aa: CAIPKIDGELFF
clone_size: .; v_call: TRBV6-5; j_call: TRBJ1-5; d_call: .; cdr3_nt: TGTGCCAGCAGGGGAACCAGGGGAGGCAATCAGCCCCAGCATTTT; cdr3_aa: CASRGTRGGNQPQHF
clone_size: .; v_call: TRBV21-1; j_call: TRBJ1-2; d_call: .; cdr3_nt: TGTGCCAGCAGCAAAGGCGCAGGTTATAGTGGCTATGGCTACACCTTC; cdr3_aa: CASSKGAGYSGYGYTF
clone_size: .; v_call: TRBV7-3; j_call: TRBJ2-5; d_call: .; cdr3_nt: TGTGCCAGCAGACAAAGAGGTGAGACCCAGTACTTC; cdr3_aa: CASRQRGETQYF
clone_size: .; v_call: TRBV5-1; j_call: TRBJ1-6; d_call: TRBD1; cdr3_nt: TGCGCCAGCAGCTTGGCCGGGGGACAGGGGTATTCACCCCTCCACTTT; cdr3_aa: CASSLAGGQGYSPLHF
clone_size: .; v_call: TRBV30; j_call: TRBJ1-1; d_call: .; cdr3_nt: TGTGCCTGGAGTGTAGGGGGTCCCTCGAACACTGAAGCTTTCTTT; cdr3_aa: CAWSVGGPSNTEAFF
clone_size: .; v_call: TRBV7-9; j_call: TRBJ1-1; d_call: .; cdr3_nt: TGTGCCAGCAGCCCAGGGGTCACTGAAGCTTTCTTT; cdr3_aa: CASSPGVTEAFF
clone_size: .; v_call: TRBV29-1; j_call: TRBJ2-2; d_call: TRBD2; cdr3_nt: TGCAGCGTTGAAACTGGACTAGCGACCACCGGGGAGCTGTTTTTT; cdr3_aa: CSVETGLATTGELFF
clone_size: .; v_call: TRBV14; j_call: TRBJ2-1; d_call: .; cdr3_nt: TGTGCCAGCAGCCGTCATACGAGGGGGAATGAGCAGTTCTTC; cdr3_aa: CASSRHTRGNEQFF
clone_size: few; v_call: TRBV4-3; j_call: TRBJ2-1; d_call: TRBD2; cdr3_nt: TGCGCCAGCAGCCTAAATAGCGGGCCCCTCTCCTACAATGAGCAGTTCTTC; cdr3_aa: CASSLNSGPLSYNEQFF